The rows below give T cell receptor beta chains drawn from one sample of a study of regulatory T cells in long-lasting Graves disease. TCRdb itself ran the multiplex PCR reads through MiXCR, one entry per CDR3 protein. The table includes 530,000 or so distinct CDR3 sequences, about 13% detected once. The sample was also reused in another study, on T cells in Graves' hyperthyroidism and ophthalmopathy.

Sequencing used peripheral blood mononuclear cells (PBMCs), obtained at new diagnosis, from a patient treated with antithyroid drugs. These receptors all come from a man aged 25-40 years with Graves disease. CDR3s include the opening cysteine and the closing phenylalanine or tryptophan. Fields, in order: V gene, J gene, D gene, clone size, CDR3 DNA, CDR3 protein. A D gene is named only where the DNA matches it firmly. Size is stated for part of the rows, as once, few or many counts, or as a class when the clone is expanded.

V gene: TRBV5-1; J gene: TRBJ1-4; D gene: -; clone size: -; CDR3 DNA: TGCGCCAGCAGCTTCTTAACAGGTGGTGAAAAACTGTTTTTT; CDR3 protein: CASSFLTGGEKLFF
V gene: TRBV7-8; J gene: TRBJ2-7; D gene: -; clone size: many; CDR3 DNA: TGTGCCAGCAGCCTGGTGGTGGTGGCCGACGACTCCTACGAGCAGTACTTC; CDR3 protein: CASSLVVVADDSYEQYF
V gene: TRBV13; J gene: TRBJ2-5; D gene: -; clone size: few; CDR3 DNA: TGTGCCAGCAGCTCCATAATAGATCCGAACCAAGAGACCCAGTACTTC; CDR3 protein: CASSSIIDPNQETQYF
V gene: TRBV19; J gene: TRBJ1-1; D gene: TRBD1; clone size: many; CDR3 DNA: TGTGCCAGTAGCCAAGGGGGCAGTTTGAACACTGAAGCTTTCTTT; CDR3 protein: CASSQGGSLNTEAFF
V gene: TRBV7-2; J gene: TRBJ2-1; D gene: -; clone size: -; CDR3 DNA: TGTGCCAGCAGCTTACTCGGTCTGCCCGTAAATGAGCAGTTCTTC; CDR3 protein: CASSLLGLPVNEQFF
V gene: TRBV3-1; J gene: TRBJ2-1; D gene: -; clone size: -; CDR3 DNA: TGTGCCAGCAGCCGAGGACTTGAAAATGAGCAGTTCTTC; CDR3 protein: CASSRGLENEQFF
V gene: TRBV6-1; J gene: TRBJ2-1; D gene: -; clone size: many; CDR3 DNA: TGTGCCAGCAGTGGTTCTAGGAGCTCCTACAATGAGCAGTTCTTC; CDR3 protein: CASSGSRSSYNEQFF
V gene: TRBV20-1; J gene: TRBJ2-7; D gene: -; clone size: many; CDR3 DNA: TGCAGTGCTAGCGGACCCGCAGGAAGGCAGTACTTC; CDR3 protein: CSASGPAGRQYF
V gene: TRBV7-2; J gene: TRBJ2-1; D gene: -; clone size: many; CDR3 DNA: TGTGCCAGCAGCCTCATCCATGGTCCGTACAATGAGCAGTTCTTC; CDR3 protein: CASSLIHGPYNEQFF
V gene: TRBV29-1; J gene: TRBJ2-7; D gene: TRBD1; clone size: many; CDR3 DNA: TGCAGCGGTCAGGGGGACAGGGTAGAAGAGCAGTACTTC; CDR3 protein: CSGQGDRVEEQYF
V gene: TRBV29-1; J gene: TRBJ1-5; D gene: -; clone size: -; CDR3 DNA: TGCAGCTCCTTTGGCAGGGCGGACCAGCCCCAGCATTTT; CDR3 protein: CSSFGRADQPQHF
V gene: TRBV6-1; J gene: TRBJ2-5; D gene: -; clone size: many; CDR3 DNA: TGTGCCAGCAGTGAAGCGCAGGGGTCGGCAGAGACCCAGTACTTC; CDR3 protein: CASSEAQGSAETQYF
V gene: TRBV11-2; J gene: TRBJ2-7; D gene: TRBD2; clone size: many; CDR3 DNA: TGTGCCAGCAGCTTAGCTAGCGGGCACTACGAGCAGTACTTC; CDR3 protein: CASSLASGHYEQYF
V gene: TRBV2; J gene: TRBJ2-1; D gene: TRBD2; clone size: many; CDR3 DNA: TGTGCCAGCAGTCCCGGGACTAGCGGGATTTACAATGAGCAGTTCTTC; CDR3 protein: CASSPGTSGIYNEQFF